Presented here are 17 T cell receptor beta chains from one specimen sequenced in a study of regulatory T cells in long-lasting Graves disease. Combining iRepertoire HTBI primers with Arm-PCR of CDR3 regions, the authors built TCR beta libraries. TCRdb redid the calling of the multiplex PCR reads with MiXCR, one entry per CDR3 protein. The data hold 400,000 to 500,000 distinct CDR3 sequences, with less than 25% observed a single time. The time point: persistent/refractory GD, antithyroid drugs over 5 years with positive TRAb. RNA isolated from PBMCs was used to make the TCR library. This sample comprised peripheral blood mononuclear cells (PBMCs), obtained when the disease was refractory, from a patient treated with antithyroid drugs. These receptor sequences come from a female donor with Graves disease.

V usage is TRBV7-9 and J usage is TRBJ2-1, with 13 nucleotides matching TRBD2. J lost 5 bases, V lost 11 bases, and 15 bases had no gene match. The CDR3 has 17 amino acids. The germline V gene has CDR1 SEHNR and CDR2 FQNEAQ (reference sequence). The CDR3 sequence is CAAAGLAGTKGNNEQFF. In nucleotides, the CDR3 is TGTGCCGCCGCGGGACTAGCGGGAACTAAGGGGAACAATGAGCAGTTCTTC.

This clonotype was counted ten times or more. The chain employs TRBV2 and TRBJ2-7; the D gene could be TRBD1 or TRBD2 (5 bases each). This CDR3 region has 14 residues. The V gene's germline CDR1 is SNHLY and CDR2 FYNNEI. Deletions cut 8 bases from V and 0 bases from J, with 14 bases between. CDR3 bases: TGTGCCAGCCGGCAGGGCACTAGCTCCTACGAGCAGTACTTC. This translates into CASRQGTSSYEQYF. Full variable domain (remainder filled in from reference TRBV2 and TRBJ2-7): EPEVTQTPSHQVTQMGQEVILRCVPISNHLYFYWYRQILGQKVEFLVSFYNNEISEKSEIFDDQFSVERPDGSNFTLKIRSTKLEDSAMYFCASRQGTSSYEQYFGPGTRLTVT.

With regard to this clonotype: Possible read error: a much larger clone is one base away. This sequence joins TRBV6-1 and TRBJ2-5; TRBD2 matches 9 bases. The end of the DNA fits TRBJ2-7 better, so the J call may be wrong. The length of the CDR3 is 13 residues. In germline, CDR1 is MNHNS, CDR2 SASEGT. This CDR3 reads CASSVAGDHEQYF. The CDR3 DNA follows: TGTGCCAGCAGTGTAGCGGGAGACCACGAGCAGTACTTC.

This clonotype was counted many times. V usage is TRBV2 and J usage is TRBJ2-7; D uncertain. Per germline, CDR1 SNHLY and CDR2 FYNNEI. The V end lost 2 bases, the J end lost 0 bases, and 11 bases lay between the germline ends. The CDR3 spans 15 residues. In DNA form, the CDR3 reads TGTGCCAGCAGTGAAATAGGATCTCCCTCCTACGAGCAGTACTTC. Its translation is CASSEIGSPSYEQYF.

This chain's CDR3 is CASSLELSDTGELFF. CDR3 in DNA: TGTGCCAGCAGCTTAGAATTATCGGACACCGGGGAGCTGTTTTTT. J is TRBJ2-2 and V is TRBV11-3; D remains ambiguous. The germline CDR1 and CDR2 sequences are SGHNT and YENEEA. The V and J ends lost 0 bases and 3 bases respectively, with 8 bases between them. There are 15 residues in the CDR3.

Comments on this clonotype: Since no conserved phenylalanine or tryptophan closes the CDR3, a read error is the likely cause. The DNA is left out, because the CDR3 cannot be placed on it with certainty; the CDR3 is given as TCRdb lists it. This chain links TRBV30 with TRBJ1-2; the table gives TRBD1 as D, unverified against the DNA. Germline V CDR1 and CDR2: GTSNPN, SVGIG (reference sequence). The CDR3 length equals 12 residues, ends included. The CDR3 here is CAWSVRSWWGKV.

The chain joins TRBV7-9 to TRBJ2-7, with D perhaps matching TRBD2 (5 bases). V was clipped by 5 bases and J by 3 bases, with 20 bases between them. The CDR3 is 16 amino acids. Looked up from germline, CDR1 is SEHNR and CDR2 is FQNEAQ (reference sequence). The CDR3 reads CASSLDGELRGYEQYF. In DNA form, the CDR3 reads TGTGCCAGCAGCCTGGACGGGGAGCTAAGAGGCTACGAGCAGTACTTC. Filled out from reference TRBV7-9 and TRBJ2-7, the complete variable domain reads DTGVSQNPRHKITKRGQNVTFRCDPISEHNRLYWYRQTLGQGPEFLTYFQNEAQLEKSRLLSDRFSAERPKGSFSTLEIQRTEQGDSAMYLCASSLDGELRGYEQYFGPGTRLTVT.

The chain combines TRBV29-1 with TRBJ2-5; 9 bases agree with TRBD2. V shed 4 bases, J shed 1 base, and the junction held 7 bases outside the gene matches. Germline V gene data show CDR1 as SQVTM and CDR2 as ANQGSEA. CDR3 length: 15 residues. Written as DNA, the CDR3 is TGCAGCGTTGCATGGCTAGCGGGGTTCCAAGAGACCCAGTACTTC. Protein product: CSVAWLAGFQETQYF.

Ten or more counts support this clonotype. The chain carries TRBV7-2 and TRBJ2-5, with 7 bases lining up with TRBD2. V dropped 2 bases and J dropped 0; count of bases not matched to a gene: 12. CDR1 and CDR2 (germline): SGHTA, FQGNSA. The CDR3 totals 18 residues. CDR3 region: CASSLKSWGSGYQETQYF. CDR3 coding DNA: TGTGCCAGCAGCTTAAAATCCTGGGGTAGCGGGTACCAAGAGACCCAGTACTTC. The whole variable domain, remainder taken from reference TRBV7-2 and TRBJ2-5, is GAGVSQSPSNKVTEKGKDVELRCDPISGHTALYWYRQSLGQGLEFLIYFQGNSAPDKSGLPSDRFSAERTGGSVSTLTIQRTQQEDSAVYLCASSLKSWGSGYQETQYFGPGTRLLVL.

The rearrangement joins TRBV7-9 to TRBJ2-5; no firm D call. Germline CDR1 and CDR2: SEHNR and FQNEAQ (reference sequence). This CDR3 is 16 amino acids long. Trimming removed 5 bases at V and 2 bases at J, with 18 bases between. The DNA for the CDR3 is TGTGCCAGCAGCCTCCCCCGTAAGGGTGGTCAAGAGACCCAGTACTTC. This sequence encodes CASSLPRKGGQETQYF.

This clonotype was counted at least ten times. The rearrangement uses TRBV24-1 and TRBJ1-1; 8 nucleotides align to TRBD1. The V gene end was trimmed by 9 bases and the J gene end by 8 bases; junction bases not matched to a gene: 19. The CDR3 has 16 residues. In germline, CDR1 is KGHDR, CDR2 SFDVKD. CDR3 in amino acids: CATVSTGGGTGAEAFF. DNA of the CDR3: TGTGCCACCGTAAGTACAGGGGGGGGGACCGGAGCAGAAGCTTTCTTT.

In its sample, this clonotype was seen many times. V is TRBV28 and J is TRBJ2-7; tentative D call: TRBD2 (6 bases). Trimming stripped 4 bases from V and 3 bases from J, with 7 bases between. The CDR3 runs 12 residues. Germline V gene lookup returns CDR1 MDHEN and CDR2 SYDVKM. The CDR3 DNA reads as TGTGCCAGCAGTTCGGGGGACTACGAGCAGTACTTC. Translation: CASSSGDYEQYF.

This chain uses TRBV19 with TRBJ2-2, with D tentatively TRBD1 or TRBD2 (5 bases each). CDR1 is LNHDA and CDR2 is SQIVND in the germline V gene (reference sequence). Trimming stripped 8 bases from V and 0 bases from J, with 10 bases between. The CDR3 consists of 14 residues. The CDR3 loop is CASGDQANTGELFF. DNA for the CDR3: TGTGCCAGTGGGGACCAAGCGAACACCGGGGAGCTGTTTTTT.

V usage is TRBV6-2 or TRBV6-3 and J usage is TRBJ1-1, with D hard to call. V was trimmed by 2 bases and J by 8 bases, leaving 6 bases between them. The germline V gene has CDR1 MNHEY and CDR2 SVGEGT. The CDR3 is 11 amino acids. In DNA, the CDR3 is TGTGCCAGCAGTTACGACCGGGAAGCTTTCTTT. Its protein product is CASSYDREAFF.

The table lists this clonotype with a few counts. The V call is TRBV6-1, the J call TRBJ1-1; D possibly corresponds to TRBD1 (5 bases). The CDR3 has 12 residues. The V and J ends lost 7 bases and 5 bases respectively, with 11 bases between them. The germline CDR1 and CDR2 sequences are MNHNS and SASEGT. CDR3 amino acids: CASKFGGTEAFF. The CDR3 DNA is TGTGCCAGCAAATTTGGGGGGACTGAAGCTTTCTTT.

This clonotype was detected once. The likely explanation is a read error, given a far larger clone one base away. The J gene is TRBJ2-4, the V gene TRBV3-2; the table gives TRBD2 as D, unverified against the DNA. TRBV3-2 is deemed a pseudogene. The CDR3 loop spans 13 amino acids. CDR3 bases: TGTGCCAGCAGCCAGGGAGGGAGCGACATTCAGTACTTC. This codes for CASSQGGSDIQYF.

This clonotype was observed many times. The chain links TRBV6-5 to TRBJ1-2; unclear D gene. Germline V CDR1 and CDR2: MNHEY, SVGAGI. The CDR3 contains 12 residues. Trimming pared 2 bases from V and 4 bases from J, leaving 5 bases between. The CDR3 nucleotides are TGTGCCAGCAGTTACGCCCTCTATGGCTACACCTTC. Protein sequence: CASSYALYGYTF.